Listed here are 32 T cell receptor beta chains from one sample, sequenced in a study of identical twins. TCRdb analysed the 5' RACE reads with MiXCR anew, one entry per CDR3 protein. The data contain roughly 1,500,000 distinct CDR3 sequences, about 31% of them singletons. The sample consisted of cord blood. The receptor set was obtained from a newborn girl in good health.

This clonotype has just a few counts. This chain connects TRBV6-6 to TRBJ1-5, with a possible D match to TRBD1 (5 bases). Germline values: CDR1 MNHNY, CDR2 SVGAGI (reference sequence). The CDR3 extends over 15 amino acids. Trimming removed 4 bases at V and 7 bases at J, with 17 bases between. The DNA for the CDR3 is TGTGCCAGCAGTTTCACGGGGGGAGAGAGACAGCCCCAGCATTTT. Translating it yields CASSFTGGERQPQHF.

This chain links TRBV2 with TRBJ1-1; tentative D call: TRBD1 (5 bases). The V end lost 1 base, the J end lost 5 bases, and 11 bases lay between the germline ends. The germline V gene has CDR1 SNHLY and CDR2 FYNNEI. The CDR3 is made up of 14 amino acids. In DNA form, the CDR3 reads TGTGCCAGCAGTGAAGGCAGGGAGTATACTGAAGCTTTCTTT. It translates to CASSEGREYTEAFF.

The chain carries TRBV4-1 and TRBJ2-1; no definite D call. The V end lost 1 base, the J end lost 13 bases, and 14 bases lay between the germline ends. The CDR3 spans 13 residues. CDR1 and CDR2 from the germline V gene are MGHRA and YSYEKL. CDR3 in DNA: TGCGCCAGCAGCCAAGTTGTAGTCGAGACCCAGTTCTTC. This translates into CASSQVVVETQFF.

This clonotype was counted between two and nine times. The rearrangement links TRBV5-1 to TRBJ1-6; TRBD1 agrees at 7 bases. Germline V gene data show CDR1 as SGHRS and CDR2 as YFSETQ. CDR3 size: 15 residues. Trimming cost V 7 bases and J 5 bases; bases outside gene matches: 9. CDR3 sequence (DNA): TGCGCCAGCCAAGGGACAGATCAAAATAATTCACCCCTCCACTTT. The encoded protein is CASQGTDQNNSPLHF.

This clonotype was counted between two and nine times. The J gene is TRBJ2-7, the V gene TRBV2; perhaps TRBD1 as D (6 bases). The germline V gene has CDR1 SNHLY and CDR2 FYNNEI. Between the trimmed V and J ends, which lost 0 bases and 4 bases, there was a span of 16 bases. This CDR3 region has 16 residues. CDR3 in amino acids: CASSEAFRQGIYEQYF. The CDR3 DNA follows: TGTGCCAGCAGTGAAGCGTTTCGGCAGGGGATATACGAGCAGTACTTC. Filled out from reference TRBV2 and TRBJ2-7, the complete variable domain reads EPEVTQTPSHQVTQMGQEVILRCVPISNHLYFYWYRQILGQKVEFLVSFYNNEISEKSEIFDDQFSVERPDGSNFTLKIRSTKLEDSAMYFCASSEAFRQGIYEQYFGPGTRLTVT.

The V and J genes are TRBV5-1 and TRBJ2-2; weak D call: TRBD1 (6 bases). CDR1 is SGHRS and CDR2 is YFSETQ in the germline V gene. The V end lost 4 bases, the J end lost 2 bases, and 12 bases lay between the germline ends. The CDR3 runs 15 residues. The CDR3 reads CASSKRQANTGELFF. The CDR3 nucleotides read TGCGCCAGCAGCAAACGACAGGCCAACACCGGGGAGCTGTTTTTT.

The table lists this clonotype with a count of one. CDR3 DNA sequence: TGTGCCAGCAGTGTGTCCCCGACAGGGGGCAGCTACACCTTC. This translates into CASSVSPTGGSYTF. The V call is TRBV6-1, the J call TRBJ1-2; 10 nucleotides line up with TRBD1. The CDR3 spans 14 residues. The germline V gene has CDR1 MNHNS and CDR2 SASEGT. With V trimmed by 4 bases and J by 9 bases, 8 bases remained unmatched.

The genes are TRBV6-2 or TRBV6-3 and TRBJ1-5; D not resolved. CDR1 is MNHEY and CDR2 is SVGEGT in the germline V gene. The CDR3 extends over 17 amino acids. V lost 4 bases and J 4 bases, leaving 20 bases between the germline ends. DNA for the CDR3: TGTGCCAGCAGTTTAACCGCCCAAGGGCGCAGTAATCAGCCCCAGCATTTT. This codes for CASSLTAQGRSNQPQHF.

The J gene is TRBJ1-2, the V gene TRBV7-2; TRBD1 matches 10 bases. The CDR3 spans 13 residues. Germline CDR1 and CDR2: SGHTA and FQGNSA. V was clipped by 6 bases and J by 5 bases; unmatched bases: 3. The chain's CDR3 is CASSGQGEYGYTF. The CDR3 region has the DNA TGTGCCAGCAGTGGACAGGGGGAATATGGCTACACCTTC.

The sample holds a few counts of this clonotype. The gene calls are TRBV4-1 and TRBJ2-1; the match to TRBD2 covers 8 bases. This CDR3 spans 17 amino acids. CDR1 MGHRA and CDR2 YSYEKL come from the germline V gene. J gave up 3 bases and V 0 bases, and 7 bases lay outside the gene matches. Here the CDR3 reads CASSQDPGGPFYNEQFF. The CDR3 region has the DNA TGCGCCAGCAGCCAAGATCCGGGGGGGCCTTTCTACAATGAGCAGTTCTTC.

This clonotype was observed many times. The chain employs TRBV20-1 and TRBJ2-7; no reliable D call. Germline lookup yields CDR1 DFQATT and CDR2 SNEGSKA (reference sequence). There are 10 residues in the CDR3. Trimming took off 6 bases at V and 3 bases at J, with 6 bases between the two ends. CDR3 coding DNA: TGCAGTGCGTCCTTCTACGAGCAGTACTTC. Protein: CSASFYEQYF.

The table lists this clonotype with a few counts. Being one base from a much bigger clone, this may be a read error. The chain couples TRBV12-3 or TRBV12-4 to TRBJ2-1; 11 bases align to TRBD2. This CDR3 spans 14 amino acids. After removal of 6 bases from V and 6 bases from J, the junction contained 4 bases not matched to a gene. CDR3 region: CASSNSGGANEQFF. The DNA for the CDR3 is TGTGCCAGCAGCAATAGCGGGGGGGCCAATGAGCAGTTCTTC.

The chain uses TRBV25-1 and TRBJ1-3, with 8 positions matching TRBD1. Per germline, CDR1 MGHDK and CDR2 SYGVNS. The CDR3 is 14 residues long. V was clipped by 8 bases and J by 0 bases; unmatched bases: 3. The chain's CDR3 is CASGQGASGNTIYF. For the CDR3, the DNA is TGTGCCAGCGGCCAGGGGGCCTCTGGAAACACCATATATTTT.

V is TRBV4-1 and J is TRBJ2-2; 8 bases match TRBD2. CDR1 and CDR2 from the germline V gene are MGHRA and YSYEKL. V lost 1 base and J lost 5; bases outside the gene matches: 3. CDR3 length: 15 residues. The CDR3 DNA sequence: TGCGCCAGCAGCCAAGGGACTAGCAGGACCGGGGAGCTGTTTTTT. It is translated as CASSQGTSRTGELFF.

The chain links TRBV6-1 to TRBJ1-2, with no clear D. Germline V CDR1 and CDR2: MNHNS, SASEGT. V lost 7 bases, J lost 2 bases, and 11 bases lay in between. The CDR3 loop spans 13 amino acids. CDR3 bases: TGTGCCAGCAAGGATGGAGGGAACTATGGCTACACCTTC. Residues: CASKDGGNYGYTF.

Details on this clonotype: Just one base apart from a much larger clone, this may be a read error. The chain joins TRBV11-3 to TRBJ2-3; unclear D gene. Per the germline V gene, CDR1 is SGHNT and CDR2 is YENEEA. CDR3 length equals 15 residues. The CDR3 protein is CTSSLGLTSTDTQYF. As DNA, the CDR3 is TGTACCAGCAGCTTAGGTCTGACTAGCACAGATACGCAGTATTTT.

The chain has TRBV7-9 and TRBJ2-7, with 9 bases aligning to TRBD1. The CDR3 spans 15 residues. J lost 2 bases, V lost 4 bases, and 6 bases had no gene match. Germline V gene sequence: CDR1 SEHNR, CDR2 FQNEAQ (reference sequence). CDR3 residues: CASSSRGQGPYEQYF. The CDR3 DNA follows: TGTGCCAGCAGCTCACGGGGACAGGGCCCCTACGAGCAGTACTTC.

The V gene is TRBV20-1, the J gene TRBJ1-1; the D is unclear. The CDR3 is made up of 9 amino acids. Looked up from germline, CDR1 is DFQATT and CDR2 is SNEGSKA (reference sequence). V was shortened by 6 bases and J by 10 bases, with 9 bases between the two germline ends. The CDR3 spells CSAAPGAFF. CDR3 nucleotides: TGCAGTGCCGCTCCCGGAGCTTTCTTT.

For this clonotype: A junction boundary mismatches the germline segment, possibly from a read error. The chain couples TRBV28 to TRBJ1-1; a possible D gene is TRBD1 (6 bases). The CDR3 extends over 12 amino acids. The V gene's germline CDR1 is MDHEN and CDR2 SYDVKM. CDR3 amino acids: CAAGAVATDAFF. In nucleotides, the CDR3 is TGTGCCGCAGGGGCGGTGGCCACTGATGCTTTCTTT.

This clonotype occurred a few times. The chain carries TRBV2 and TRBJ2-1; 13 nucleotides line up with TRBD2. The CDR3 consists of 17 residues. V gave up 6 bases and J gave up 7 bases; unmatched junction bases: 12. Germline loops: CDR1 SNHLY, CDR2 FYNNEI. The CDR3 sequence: CASRKRTSGRNINEQFF. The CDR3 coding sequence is TGTGCCAGCAGGAAAAGGACTAGCGGGAGAAATATTAATGAGCAGTTCTTC.

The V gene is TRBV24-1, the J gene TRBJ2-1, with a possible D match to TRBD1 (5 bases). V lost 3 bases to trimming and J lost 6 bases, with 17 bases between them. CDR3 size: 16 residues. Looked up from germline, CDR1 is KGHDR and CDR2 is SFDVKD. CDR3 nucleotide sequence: TGTGCCACCAGTGATATGGAGACAGAGTCCCCCAATGAGCAGTTCTTC. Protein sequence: CATSDMETESPNEQFF.

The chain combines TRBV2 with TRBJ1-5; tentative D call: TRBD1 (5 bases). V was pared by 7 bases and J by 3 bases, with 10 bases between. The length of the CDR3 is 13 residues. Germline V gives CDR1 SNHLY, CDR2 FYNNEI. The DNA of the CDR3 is TGTGCCAGCAAGGTGGGACCCAATCAGCCCCAGCATTTT. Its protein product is CASKVGPNQPQHF.

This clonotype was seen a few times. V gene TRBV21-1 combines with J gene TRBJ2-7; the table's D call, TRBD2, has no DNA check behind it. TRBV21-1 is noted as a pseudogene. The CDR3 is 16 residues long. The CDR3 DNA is TGTGCCAGCAGCAATTTGGGACTAGCGTATTCCTACGAGCAGTACTTC. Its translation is CASSNLGLAYSYEQYF.

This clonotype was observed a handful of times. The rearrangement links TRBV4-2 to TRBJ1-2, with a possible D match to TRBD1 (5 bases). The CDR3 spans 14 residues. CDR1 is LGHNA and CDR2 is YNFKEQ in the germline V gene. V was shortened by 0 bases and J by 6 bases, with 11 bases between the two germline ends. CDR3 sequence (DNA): TGTGCCAGCAGCCAAGATTACCCCAGGGATGGCTACACCTTC. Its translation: CASSQDYPRDGYTF.

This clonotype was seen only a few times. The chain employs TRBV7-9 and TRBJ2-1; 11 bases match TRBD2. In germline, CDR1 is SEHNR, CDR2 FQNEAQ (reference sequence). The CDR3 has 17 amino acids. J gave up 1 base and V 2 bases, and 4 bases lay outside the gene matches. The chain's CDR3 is CASSLLRTSGSYNEQFF. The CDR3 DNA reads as TGTGCCAGCAGCTTACTTCGGACTAGCGGGTCCTACAATGAGCAGTTCTTC. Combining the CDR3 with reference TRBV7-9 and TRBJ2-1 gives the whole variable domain DTGVSQNPRHKITKRGQNVTFRCDPISEHNRLYWYRQTLGQGPEFLTYFQNEAQLEKSRLLSDRFSAERPKGSFSTLEIQRTEQGDSAMYLCASSLLRTSGSYNEQFFGPGTRLTVL.

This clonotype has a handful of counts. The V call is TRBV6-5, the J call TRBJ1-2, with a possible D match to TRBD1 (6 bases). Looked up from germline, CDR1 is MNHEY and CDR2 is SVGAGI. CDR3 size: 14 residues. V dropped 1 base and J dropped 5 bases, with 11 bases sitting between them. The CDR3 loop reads CASSYWAGEYGYTF. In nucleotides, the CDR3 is TGTGCCAGCAGTTACTGGGCAGGGGAGTATGGCTACACCTTC.

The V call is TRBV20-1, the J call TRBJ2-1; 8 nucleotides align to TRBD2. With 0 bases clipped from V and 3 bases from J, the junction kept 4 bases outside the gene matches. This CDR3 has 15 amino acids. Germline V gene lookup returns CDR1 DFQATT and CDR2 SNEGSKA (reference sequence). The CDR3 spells CSAREARGDYNEQFF. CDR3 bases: TGCAGTGCTAGAGAGGCGCGGGGGGACTACAATGAGCAGTTCTTC.

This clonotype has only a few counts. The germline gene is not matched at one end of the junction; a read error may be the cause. CDR3 residues: CASSYSISENTEAFF. The CDR3 nucleotides are TGTGCCAGCAGTTACTCGATTTCGGAGAACACTGAGGCTTTCTTT. This chain links TRBV6-5 with TRBJ1-1; D gene unclear. The CDR3 has 15 amino acids. Germline CDR1 MNHEY, CDR2 SVGAGI.

This CDR3 is CASSKGLGQGASYEQYF. CDR3 coding DNA: TGTGCCAGCAGCAAAGGGTTAGGGCAGGGGGCCTCCTACGAGCAGTACTTC. V gene TRBV21-1 combines with J gene TRBJ2-7; the D call TRBD1 from the table was never checked on the DNA. TRBV21-1 is shown as a pseudogene. The CDR3 covers 17 residues.

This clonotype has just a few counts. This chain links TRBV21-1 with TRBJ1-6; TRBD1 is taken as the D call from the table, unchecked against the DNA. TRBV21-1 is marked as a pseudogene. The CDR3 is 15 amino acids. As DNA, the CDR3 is TGTGCCAGCAGCAAACGGACAGGGGCGAATTCACCCCTCCACTTT. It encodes CASSKRTGANSPLHF.

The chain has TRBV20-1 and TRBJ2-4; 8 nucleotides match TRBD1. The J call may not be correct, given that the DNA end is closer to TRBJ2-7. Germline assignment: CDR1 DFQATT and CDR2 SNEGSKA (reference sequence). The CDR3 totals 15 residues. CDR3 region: CSAPSTGGIFYEQYF. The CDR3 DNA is TGCAGTGCTCCATCCACAGGGGGAATTTTCTACGAGCAGTACTTC.

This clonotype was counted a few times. For the CDR3, the DNA is TGTGCCAGCAGTAGGGGGGGCTACGAGCCCCAGCATTTT. Encoded protein: CASSRGGYEPQHF. This chain uses TRBV27 with TRBJ1-5; maybe TRBD1 (6 bases). The length of the CDR3 is 13 residues. In germline, CDR1 is MNHEY, CDR2 SMNVEV (reference sequence). Trimming removed 5 bases from V and 8 bases from J, with 13 bases in between.